Listed here are 5 T cell receptor beta chains from one sample, sequenced in a study of blood T cell repertoires in COVID-19. Clones were read by immunoSEQ multiplex PCR, and TCRdb kept only the in-frame ones, dropping some. Of under 300,000 clones in the sample, roughly 87% are singletons; the top ten hold about 6.9%. Sequenced material: PBMCs or T cells enriched from blood (not recorded which). These receptors were taken from a woman between 25 and 40 years old with acute COVID-19.

This chain joins TRBV15 and TRBJ1-5, with 7 bases matching TRBD1. This CDR3 is 16 amino acids long. The germline V gene encodes CDR1 LNHNV and CDR2 YYDKDF (reference sequence). After removal of 4 bases from V and 4 bases from J, the junction contained 10 bases not matched to a gene. The CDR3 nucleotides read TGTGCCACCAGCATCCGGACAGGCTATGTTAATCAGCCCCAGCATTTT. It is translated as CATSIRTGYVNQPQHF.

The V gene is TRBV6-4, the J gene TRBJ1-1; D gene uncertain. V was trimmed by 10 bases and J by 1 base, leaving 10 bases between them. The germline gives CDR1 MRHNA, CDR2 SNTAGT. This CDR3 is built from 12 residues. CDR3 sequence: CATREGNTEAFF. CDR3 coding DNA: TGTGCCACCCGAGAGGGGAACACTGAAGCTTTCTTT.

The chain is built from TRBV18 and TRBJ2-7; D call uncertain. V gave up 1 base and J gave up 2 bases, with 9 bases separating them. The germline V gene has CDR1 KGHSH and CDR2 LQKENI. This CDR3 is built from 14 residues. CDR3 bases: TGTGCCAGCTCACCACAAGCCAGGACCTACGAGCAGTACTTC. Protein sequence: CASSPQARTYEQYF.

This clone showed up many times. Written as DNA, the CDR3 is TGTGCCAGCAGCCCTAGCGGTGGGACAGATACGCAGTATTTT. This gives the protein CASSPSGGTDTQYF. The chain carries TRBV11-2 and TRBJ2-3, with 7 bases matching TRBD2. With V trimmed by 5 bases and J by 3 bases, 5 bases remained unmatched. Germline CDR1 is SGHAT and CDR2 is FQNNGV. There are 14 residues in the CDR3.

The chain uses TRBV28 and TRBJ2-4; 9 positions match TRBD2. The CDR3 consists of 15 residues. Germline lookup yields CDR1 MDHEN and CDR2 SYDVKM. V trimming: 5 bases; J trimming: 16 bases; junction bases outside the gene matches: 18. The CDR3 sequence is CASSPTPRGGAPPYF. The CDR3 DNA reads TGTGCCAGCAGTCCGACCCCGCGGGGGGGAGCCCCCCCCTACTTC.